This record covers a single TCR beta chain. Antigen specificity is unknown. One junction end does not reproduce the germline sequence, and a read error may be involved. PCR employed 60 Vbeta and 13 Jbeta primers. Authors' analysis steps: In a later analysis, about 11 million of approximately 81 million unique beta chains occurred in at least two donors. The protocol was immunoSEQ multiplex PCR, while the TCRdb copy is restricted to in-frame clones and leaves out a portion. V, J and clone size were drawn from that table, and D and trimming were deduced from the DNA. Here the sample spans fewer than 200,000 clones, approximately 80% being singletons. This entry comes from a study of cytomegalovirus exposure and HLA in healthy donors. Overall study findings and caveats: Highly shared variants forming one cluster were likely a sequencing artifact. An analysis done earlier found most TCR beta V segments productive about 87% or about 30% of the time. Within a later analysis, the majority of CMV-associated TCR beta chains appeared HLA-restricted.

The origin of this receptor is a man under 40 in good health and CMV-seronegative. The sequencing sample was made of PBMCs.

CDR3 in DNA: TGTTCCAGCACCTGGGGACAGGCCTACGAGCAGTACTTC. Its translation: CSSTWGQAYEQYF. The chain links TRBV7-9 to TRBJ2-7, with 8 bases that match TRBD1. In germline, CDR1 is SEHNR, CDR2 FQNEAQ (reference sequence). This CDR3 comprises 13 residues.